This T cell receptor beta chain was recorded in a study of identical twins' blood T cells. CDR3 size: 14 residues. Per germline, CDR1 SQVTM and CDR2 ANQGSEA. Trimming took 2 bases from V and 8 from J; bases not matched to a gene: 7. Three pairs of healthy female monozygous twins were the donors. This clonotype was counted ten times or more. In the study's own analysis: Clonotypes per individual ranged from about 90,000 to nearly 500,000. A single record per CDR3 protein comes from TCRdb applying MiXCR to the 5' RACE reads. None of the V and J calls come from the authors' own analysis; TCRdb made them. The sample consists of fewer than 450,000 distinct CDR3 sequences, roughly 27% of them appearing once.

The sample was PBMCs. The rearrangement uses TRBV29-1 and TRBJ2-1, with 9 bases fitting TRBD2. The TCR originated in a woman aged 18-49 years in good health. The CDR3 sequence: CSVEMGSGSDEQFF. In DNA, the CDR3 is TGCAGCGTTGAAATGGGTAGCGGGAGCGATGAGCAGTTCTTC.